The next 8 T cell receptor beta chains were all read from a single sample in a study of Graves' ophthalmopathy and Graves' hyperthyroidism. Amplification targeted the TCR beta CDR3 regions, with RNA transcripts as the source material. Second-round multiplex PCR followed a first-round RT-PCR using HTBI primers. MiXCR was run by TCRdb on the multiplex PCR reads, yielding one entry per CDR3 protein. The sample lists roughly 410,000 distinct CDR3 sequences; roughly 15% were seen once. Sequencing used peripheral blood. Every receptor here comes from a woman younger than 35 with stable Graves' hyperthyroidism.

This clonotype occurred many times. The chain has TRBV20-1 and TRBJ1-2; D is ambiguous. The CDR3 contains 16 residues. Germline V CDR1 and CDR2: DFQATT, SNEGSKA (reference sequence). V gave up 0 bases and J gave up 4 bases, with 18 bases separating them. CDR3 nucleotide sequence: TGCAGTGCTAGAGATCCCCCGGACGGGAGACGCTATGGCTACACCTTC. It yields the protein CSARDPPDGRRYGYTF.

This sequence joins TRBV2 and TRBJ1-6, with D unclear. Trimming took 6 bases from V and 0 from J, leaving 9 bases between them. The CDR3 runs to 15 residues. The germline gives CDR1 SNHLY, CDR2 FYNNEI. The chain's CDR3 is CASRDGRSYNSPLHF. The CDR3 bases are TGTGCCAGCAGGGACGGGCGCTCCTATAATTCACCCCTCCACTTT.

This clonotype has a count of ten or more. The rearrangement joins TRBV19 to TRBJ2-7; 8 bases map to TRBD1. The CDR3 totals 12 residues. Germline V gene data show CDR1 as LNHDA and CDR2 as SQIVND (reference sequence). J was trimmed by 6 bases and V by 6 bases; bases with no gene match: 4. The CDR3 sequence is CASRDRVSEQYF. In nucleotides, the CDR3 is TGTGCCAGTAGGGACAGGGTAAGCGAGCAGTACTTC.

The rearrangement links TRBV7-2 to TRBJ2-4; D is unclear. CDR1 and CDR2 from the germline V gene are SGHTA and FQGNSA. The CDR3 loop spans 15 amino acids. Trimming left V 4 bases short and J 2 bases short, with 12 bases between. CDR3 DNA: TGTGCCAGCAGCTCTGAGTCGGCCCCCAAAAACATTCAGTACTTC. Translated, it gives CASSSESAPKNIQYF. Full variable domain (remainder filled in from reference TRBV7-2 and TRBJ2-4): GAGVSQSPSNKVTEKGKDVELRCDPISGHTALYWYRQSLGQGLEFLIYFQGNSAPDKSGLPSDRFSAERTGGSVSTLTIQRTQQEDSAVYLCASSSESAPKNIQYFGAGTRLSVL.

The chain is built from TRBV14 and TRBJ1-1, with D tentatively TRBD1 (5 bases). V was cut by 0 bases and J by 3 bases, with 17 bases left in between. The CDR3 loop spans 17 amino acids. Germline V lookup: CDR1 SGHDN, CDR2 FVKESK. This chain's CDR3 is CASSQDFPGLGDTEAFF. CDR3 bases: TGTGCCAGCAGCCAAGATTTCCCAGGGCTGGGGGACACTGAAGCTTTCTTT.

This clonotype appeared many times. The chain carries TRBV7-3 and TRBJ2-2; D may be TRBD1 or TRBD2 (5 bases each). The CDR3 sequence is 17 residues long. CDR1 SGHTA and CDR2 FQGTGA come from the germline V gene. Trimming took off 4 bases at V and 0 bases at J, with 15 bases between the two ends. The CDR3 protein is CASSSTGTIANTGELFF. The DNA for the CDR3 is TGTGCCAGCAGCTCCACGGGGACGATCGCGAACACCGGGGAGCTGTTTTTT.

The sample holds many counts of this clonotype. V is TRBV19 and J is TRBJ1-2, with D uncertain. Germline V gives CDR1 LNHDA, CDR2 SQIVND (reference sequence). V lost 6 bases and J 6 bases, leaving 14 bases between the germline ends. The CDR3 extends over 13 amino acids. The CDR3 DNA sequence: TGTGCCAGTAGGAGAAGGGAGGCGAATGGCTACACCTTC. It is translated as CASRRREANGYTF. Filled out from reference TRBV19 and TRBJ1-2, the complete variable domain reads DGGITQSPKYLFRKEGQNVTLSCEQNLNHDAMYWYRQDPGQGLRLIYYSQIVNDFQKGDIAEGYSVSREKKESFPLTVTSAQKNPTAFYLCASRRREANGYTFGSGTRLTVV.

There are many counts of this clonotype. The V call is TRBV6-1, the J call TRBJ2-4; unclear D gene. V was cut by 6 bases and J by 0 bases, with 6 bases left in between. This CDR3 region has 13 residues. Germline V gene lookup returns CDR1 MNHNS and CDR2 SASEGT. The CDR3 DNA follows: TGTGCCAGCAGAATCTTAGCCAAAAACATTCAGTACTTC. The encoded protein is CASRILAKNIQYF.